This T cell receptor beta chain was profiled in a study of OX40 agonist ivuxolimab in advanced cancers. As for the study in general: An agonistic anti-OX40 (CD134) antibody, ivuxolimab, was used to treat the patients. Six ivuxolimab dose levels, 0.01 to 10 mg/kg, were given intravenously every 2 weeks. Overall study results and limits: Several nonresponders also turned out to have low normalized T-cell clonal expansion.

Method: immunoSEQ multiplex PCR; TCRdb's copy keeps in-frame clones and lacks some. Of 9,500 to 12,000 clones listed, approximately 75% were seen once; the top ten hold more than 13%. Enrollment shut out patients with autoimmune disease history or systemic immunosuppression. The V gene lost 4 bases and the J gene lost 0 bases, with 7 bases spanning the gap. This CDR3 is 13 amino acids long. Germline V gives CDR1 SGHRS, CDR2 YFSETQ. Notes on this clone: The antigen remains unidentified.

This chain links TRBV5-1 with TRBJ1-1; D is unresolved. This clonotype originated in an adult with an advanced solid tumor such as melanoma, head and neck, liver or kidney cancer. The input for sequencing was CD4+ or CD8+ T cells sorted from blood, taken in a trial of the OX40 agonist ivuxolimab. CDR3 DNA: TGCGCCAGCAGCCCGATTATGAACACTGAAGCTTTCTTT. This codes for CASSPIMNTEAFF.